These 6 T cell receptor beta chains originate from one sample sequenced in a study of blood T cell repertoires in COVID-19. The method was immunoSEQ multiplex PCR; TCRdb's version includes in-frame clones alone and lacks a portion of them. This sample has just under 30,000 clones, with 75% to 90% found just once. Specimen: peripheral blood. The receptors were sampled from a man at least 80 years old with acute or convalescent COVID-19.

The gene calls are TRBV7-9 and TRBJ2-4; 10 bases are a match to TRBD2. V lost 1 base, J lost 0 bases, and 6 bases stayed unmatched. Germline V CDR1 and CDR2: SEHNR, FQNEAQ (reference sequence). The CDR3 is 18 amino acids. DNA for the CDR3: TGTGCCAGCAGCTTAGGTCCAGCGGGGGGGCTAGCCAAAAACATTCAGTACTTC. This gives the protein CASSLGPAGGLAKNIQYF. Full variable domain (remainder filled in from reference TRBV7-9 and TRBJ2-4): DTGVSQNPRHKITKRGQNVTFRCDPISEHNRLYWYRQTLGQGPEFLTYFQNEAQLEKSRLLSDRFSAERPKGSFSTLEIQRTEQGDSAMYLCASSLGPAGGLAKNIQYFGAGTRLSVL.

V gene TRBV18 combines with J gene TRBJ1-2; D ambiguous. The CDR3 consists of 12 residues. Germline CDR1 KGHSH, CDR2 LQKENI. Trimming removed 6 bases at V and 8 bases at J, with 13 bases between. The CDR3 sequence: CASSHPGEGYTF. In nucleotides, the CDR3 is TGTGCCAGCTCTCATCCCGGAGAAGGCTACACCTTC.

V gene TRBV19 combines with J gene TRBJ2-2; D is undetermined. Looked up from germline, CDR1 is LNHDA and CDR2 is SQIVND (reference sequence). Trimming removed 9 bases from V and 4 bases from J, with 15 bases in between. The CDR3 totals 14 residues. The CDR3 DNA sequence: TGTGCCAGCCTACCAATCCCGAGCACCGGGGAGCTGTTTTTT. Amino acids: CASLPIPSTGELFF.

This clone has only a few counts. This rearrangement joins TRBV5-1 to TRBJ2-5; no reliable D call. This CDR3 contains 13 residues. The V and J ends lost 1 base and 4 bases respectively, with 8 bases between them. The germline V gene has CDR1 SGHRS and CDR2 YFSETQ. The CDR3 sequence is CASSLNIRETQYF. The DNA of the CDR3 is TGCGCCAGCAGCTTGAACATTCGAGAGACCCAGTACTTC.

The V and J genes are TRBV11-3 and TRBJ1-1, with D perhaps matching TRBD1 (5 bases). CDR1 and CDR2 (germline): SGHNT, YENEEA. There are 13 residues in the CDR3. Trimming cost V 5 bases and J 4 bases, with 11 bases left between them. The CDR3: CASSPRQSTEAFF. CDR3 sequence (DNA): TGTGCCAGCAGCCCTAGACAGTCCACTGAAGCTTTCTTT.

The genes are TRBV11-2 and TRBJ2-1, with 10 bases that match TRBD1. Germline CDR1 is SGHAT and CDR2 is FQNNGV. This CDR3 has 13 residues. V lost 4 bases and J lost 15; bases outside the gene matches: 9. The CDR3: CASSWTGQGVPFF. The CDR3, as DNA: TGTGCCAGCAGCTGGACAGGACAGGGGGTACCGTTCTTC.